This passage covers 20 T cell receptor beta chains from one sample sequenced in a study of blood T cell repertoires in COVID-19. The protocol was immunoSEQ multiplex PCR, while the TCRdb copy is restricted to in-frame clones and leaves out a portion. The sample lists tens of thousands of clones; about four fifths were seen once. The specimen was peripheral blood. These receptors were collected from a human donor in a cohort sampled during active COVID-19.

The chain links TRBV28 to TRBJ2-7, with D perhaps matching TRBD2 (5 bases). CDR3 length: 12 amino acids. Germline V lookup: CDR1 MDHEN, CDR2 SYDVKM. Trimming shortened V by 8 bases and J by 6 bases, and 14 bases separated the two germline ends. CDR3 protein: CASQFSGIEQYF. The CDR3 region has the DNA TGTGCCAGCCAGTTTTCGGGGATCGAGCAGTACTTC.

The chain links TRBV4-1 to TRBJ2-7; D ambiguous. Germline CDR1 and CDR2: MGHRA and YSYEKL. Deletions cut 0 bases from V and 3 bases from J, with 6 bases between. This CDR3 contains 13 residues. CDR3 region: CASSQESLYEQYF. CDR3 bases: TGCGCCAGCAGCCAAGAGTCTCTCTACGAGCAGTACTTC.

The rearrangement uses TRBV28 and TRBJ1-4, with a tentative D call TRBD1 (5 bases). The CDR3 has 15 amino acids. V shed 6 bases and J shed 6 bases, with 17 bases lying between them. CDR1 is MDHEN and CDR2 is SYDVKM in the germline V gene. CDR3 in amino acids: CASSRGSGGDEKLFF. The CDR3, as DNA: TGTGCCAGCAGCAGAGGGAGTGGGGGGGATGAAAAACTGTTTTTT.

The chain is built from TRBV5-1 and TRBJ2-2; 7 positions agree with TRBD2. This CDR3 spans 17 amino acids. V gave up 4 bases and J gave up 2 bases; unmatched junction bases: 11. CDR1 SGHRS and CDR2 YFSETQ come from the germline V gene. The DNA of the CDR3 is TGCGCCAGCAGCCCAGGCGGCGGGAGATTAAACACCGGGGAGCTGTTTTTT. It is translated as CASSPGGGRLNTGELFF.

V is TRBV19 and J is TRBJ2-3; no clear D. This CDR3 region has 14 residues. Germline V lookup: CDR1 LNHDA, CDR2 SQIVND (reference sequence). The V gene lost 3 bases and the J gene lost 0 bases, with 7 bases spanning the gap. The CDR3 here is CASSIGHSTDTQYF. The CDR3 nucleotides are TGTGCCAGTAGTATTGGCCACAGCACAGATACGCAGTATTTT.

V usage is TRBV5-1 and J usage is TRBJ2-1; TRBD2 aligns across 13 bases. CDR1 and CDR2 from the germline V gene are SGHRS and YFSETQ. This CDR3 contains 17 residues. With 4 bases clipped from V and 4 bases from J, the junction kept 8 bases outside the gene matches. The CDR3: CASSPRLAGGLYNEQFF. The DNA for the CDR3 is TGCGCCAGCAGCCCACGACTAGCGGGGGGTCTGTACAATGAGCAGTTCTTC.

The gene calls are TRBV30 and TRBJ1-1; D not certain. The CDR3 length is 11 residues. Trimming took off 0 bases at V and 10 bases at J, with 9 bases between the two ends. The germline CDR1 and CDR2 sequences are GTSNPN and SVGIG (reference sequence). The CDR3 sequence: CAWSVDRRAFF. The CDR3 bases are TGTGCCTGGAGTGTTGACCGGAGAGCTTTCTTT.

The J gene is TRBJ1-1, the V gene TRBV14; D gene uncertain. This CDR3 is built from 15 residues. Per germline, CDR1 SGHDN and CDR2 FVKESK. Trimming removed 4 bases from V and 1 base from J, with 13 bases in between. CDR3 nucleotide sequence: TGTGCCAGCAGCCCCCGGGAGGGCTGGAACACTGAAGCTTTCTTT. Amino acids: CASSPREGWNTEAFF.

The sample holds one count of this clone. CDR3 sequence (DNA): TGCGCCAGCAGCGGCGAGGCCAGCTCTGGGGCCAACGTCCTGACTTTC. Amino acid sequence: CASSGEASSGANVLTF. The V call is TRBV5-1, the J call TRBJ2-6; no clear D. There are 16 residues in the CDR3. Deletions cut 4 bases from V and 0 bases from J, with 11 bases between. Germline V CDR1 and CDR2: SGHRS, YFSETQ. The complete variable domain, with remaining parts taken from reference TRBV5-1 and TRBJ2-6, reads KAGVTQTPRYLIKTRGQQVTLSCSPISGHRSVSWYQQTPGQGLQFLFEYFSETQRNKGNFPGRFSGRQFSNSRSEMNVSTLELGDSALYLCASSGEASSGANVLTFGAGSRLTVL.

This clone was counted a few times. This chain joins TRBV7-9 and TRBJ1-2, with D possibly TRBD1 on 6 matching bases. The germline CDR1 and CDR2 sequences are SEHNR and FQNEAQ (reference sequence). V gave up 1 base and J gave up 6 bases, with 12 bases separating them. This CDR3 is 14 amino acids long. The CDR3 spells CASSLGQGMDGYTF. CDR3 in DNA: TGTGCCAGCAGCTTAGGGCAGGGGATGGATGGCTACACCTTC.

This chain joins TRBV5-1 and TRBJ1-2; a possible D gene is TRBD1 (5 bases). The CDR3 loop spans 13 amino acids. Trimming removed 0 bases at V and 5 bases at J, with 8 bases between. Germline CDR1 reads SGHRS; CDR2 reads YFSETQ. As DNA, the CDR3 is TGCGCCAGCAGCTTGGGACAGCTTTATGGCTACACCTTC. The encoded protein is CASSLGQLYGYTF.

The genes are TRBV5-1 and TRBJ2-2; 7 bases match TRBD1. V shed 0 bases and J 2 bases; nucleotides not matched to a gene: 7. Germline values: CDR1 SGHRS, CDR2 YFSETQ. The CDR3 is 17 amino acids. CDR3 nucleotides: TGCGCCAGCAGCTTGGCCTTCGGGACAGCAAACACCGGGGAGCTGTTTTTT. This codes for CASSLAFGTANTGELFF.

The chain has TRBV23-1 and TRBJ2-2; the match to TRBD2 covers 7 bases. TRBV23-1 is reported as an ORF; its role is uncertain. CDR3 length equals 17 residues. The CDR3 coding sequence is TGCGCAGCAGTCAGTAGGAGCGGCAGGGACTATGCCGGGGAGCTGTTTTTT. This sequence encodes CAAVSRSGRDYAGELFF.

CDR3 sequence: CASSLVVGTGGYGYTF. In DNA, the CDR3 is TGTGCCAGCAGTTTAGTAGTTGGGACAGGAGGCTATGGCTACACCTTC. The chain couples TRBV28 to TRBJ1-2; 8 nucleotides agree with TRBD1. V lost 2 bases and J lost 4; bases outside the gene matches: 9. The CDR3 has 16 amino acids. CDR1 and CDR2 from the germline V gene are MDHEN and SYDVKM.

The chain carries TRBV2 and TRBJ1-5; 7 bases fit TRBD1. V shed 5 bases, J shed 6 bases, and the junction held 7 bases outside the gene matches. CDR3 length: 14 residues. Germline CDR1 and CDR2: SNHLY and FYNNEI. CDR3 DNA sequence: TGTGCCAGCAGTCTCGGGACAGACGGTCAGCCCCAGCATTTT. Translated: CASSLGTDGQPQHF.

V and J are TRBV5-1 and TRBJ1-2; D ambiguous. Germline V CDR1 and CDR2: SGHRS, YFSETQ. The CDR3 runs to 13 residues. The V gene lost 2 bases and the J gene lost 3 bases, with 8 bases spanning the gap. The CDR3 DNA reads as TGCGCCAGCAGCTTCGGGTCGGACTATGGCTACACCTTC. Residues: CASSFGSDYGYTF.

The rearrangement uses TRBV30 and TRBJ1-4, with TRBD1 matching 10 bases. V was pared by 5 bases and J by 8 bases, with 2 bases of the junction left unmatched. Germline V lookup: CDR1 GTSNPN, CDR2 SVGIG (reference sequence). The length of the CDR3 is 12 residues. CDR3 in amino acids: CAWGQGGEKLFF. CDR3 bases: TGTGCCTGGGGACAGGGGGGCGAAAAACTGTTTTTT.

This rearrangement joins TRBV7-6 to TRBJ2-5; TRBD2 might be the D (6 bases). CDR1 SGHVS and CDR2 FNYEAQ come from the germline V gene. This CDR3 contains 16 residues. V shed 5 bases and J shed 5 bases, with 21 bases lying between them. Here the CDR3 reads CASSPAVPGSNETQYF. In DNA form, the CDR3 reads TGTGCCAGCAGCCCAGCAGTACCCGGGAGCAATGAGACCCAGTACTTC. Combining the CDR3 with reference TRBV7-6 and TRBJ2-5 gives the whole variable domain GAGVSQSPRYKVTKRGQDVALRCDPISGHVSLYWYRQALGQGPEFLTYFNYEAQQDKSGLPNDRFSAERPEGSISTLTIQRTEQRDSAMYRCASSPAVPGSNETQYFGPGTRLLVL.

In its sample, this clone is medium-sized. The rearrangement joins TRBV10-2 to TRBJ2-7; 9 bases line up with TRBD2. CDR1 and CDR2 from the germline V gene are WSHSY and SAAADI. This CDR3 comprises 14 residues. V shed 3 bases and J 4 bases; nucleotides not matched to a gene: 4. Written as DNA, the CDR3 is TGCGCCAGCAGTGATAGCGGGAGTGGGTACGAGCAGTACTTC. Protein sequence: CASSDSGSGYEQYF.

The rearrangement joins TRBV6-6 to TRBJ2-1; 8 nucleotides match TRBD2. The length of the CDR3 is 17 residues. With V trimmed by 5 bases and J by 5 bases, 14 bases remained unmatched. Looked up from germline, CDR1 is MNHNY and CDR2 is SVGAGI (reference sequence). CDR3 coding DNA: TGTGCCAGCAGTCAGATCCCTTTCCGGGGGGGAAACAATGAGCAGTTCTTC. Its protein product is CASSQIPFRGGNNEQFF.